This T cell receptor beta chain came from a study of STAT5B mutations in CD4+ large granular lymphocyte leukemia. CDR3 length: 17 residues. Using immunoSEQ multiplex PCR, the repertoire was profiled, and TCRdb retains in-frame clones only, with some absent. The sample includes more than 25,000 clones, around 81% of them seen just once. The rearrangement uses TRBV21-1 and TRBJ1-5; no check of the table's D call, TRBD1, against the DNA was made. TRBV21-1 is annotated as a pseudogene. This TCR came from a human donor in good health. The sample was CD4+ T cells from blood buffy coats. For the CDR3, the DNA is TGTGCCAGCAGCAAAGTTGTGACAGAAAATAGCAATCAGCCCCAGCATTTT. This gives the protein CASSKVVTENSNQPQHF.